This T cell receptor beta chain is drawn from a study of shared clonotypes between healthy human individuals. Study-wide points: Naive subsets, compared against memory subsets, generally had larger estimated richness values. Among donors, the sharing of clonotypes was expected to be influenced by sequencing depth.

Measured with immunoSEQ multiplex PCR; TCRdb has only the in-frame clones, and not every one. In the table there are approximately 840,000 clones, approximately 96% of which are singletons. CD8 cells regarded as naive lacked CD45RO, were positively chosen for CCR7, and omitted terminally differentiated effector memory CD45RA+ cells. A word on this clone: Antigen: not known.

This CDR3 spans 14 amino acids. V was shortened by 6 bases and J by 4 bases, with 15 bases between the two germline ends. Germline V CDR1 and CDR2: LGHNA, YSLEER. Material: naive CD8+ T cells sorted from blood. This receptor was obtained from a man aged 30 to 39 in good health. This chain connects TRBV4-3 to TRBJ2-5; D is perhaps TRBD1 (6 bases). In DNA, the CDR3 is TGCGCCAGCAGTGAAGACTTGGGGGCAGAGACCCAGTACTTC. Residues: CASSEDLGAETQYF.